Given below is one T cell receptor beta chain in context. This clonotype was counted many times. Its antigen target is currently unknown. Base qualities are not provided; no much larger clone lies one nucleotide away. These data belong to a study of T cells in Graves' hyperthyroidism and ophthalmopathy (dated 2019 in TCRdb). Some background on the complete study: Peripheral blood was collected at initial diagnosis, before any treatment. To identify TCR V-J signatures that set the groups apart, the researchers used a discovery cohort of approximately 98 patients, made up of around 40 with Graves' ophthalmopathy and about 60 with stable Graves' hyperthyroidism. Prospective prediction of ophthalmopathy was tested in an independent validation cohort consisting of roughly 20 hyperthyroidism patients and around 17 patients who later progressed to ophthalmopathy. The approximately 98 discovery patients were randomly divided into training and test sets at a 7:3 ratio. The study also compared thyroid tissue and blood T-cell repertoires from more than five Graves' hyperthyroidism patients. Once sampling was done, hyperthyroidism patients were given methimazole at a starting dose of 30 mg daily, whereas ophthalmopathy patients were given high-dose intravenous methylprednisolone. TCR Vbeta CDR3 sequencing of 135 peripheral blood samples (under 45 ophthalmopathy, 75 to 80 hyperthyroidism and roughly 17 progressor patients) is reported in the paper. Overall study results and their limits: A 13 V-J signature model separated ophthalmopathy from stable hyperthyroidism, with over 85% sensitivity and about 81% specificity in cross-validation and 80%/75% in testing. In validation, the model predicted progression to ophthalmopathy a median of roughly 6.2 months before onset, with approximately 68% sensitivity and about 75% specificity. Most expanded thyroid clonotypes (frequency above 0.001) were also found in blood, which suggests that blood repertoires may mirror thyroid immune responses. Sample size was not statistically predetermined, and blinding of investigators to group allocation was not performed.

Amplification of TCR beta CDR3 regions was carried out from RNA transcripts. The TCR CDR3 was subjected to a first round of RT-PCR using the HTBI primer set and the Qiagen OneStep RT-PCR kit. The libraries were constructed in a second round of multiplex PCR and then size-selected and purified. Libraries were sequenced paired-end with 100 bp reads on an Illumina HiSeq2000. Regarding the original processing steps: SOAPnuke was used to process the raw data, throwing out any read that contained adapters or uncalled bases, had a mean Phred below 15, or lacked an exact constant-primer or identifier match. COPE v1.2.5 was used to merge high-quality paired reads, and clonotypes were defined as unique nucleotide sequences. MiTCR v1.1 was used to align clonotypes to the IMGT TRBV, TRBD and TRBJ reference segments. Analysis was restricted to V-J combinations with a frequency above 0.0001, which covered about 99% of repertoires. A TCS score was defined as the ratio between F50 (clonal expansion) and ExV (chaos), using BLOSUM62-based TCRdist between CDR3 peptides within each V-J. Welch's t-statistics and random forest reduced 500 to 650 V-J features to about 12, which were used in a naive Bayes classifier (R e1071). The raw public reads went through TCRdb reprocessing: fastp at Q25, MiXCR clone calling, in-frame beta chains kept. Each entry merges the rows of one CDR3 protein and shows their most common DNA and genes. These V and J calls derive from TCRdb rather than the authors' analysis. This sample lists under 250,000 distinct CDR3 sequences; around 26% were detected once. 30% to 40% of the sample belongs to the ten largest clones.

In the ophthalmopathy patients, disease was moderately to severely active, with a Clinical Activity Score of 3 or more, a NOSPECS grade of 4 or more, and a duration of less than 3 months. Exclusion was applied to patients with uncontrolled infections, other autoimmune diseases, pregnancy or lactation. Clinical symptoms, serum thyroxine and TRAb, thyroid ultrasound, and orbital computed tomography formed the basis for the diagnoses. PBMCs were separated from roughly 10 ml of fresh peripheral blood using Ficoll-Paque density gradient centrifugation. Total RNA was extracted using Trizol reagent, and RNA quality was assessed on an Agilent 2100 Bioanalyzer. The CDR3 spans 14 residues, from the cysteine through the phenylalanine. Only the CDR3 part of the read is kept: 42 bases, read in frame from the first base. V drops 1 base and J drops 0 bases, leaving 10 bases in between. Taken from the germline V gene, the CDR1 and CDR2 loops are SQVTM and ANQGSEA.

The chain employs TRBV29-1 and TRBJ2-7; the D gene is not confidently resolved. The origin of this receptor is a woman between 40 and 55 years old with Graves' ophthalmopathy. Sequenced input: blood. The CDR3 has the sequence CSVEVGRSSYEQYF. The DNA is TGCAGCGTTGAAGTCGGCCGGAGCTCCTACGAGCAGTACTTC.